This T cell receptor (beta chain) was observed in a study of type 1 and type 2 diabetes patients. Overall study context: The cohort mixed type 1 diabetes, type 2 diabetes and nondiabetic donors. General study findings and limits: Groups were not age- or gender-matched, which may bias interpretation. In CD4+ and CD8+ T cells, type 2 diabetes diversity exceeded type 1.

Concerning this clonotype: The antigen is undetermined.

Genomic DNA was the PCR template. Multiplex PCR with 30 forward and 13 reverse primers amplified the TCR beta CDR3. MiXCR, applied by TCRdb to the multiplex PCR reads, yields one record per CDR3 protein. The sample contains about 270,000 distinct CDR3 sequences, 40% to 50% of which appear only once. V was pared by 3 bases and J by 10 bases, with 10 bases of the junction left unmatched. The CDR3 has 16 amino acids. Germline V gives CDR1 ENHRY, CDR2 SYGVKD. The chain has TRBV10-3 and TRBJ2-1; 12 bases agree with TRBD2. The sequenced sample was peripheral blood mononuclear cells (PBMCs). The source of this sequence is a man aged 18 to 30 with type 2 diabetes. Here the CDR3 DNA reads TGTGCCATCAGTGAACGGGGACTAGCGGGCGGGGACGAGCAGTTCTTC. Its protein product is CAISERGLAGGDEQFF.